This T cell receptor beta chain was sequenced during a study of HIV-infected patients and healthy controls (dated by TCRdb to the mid-2010s). Regarding the study in general: Whether deep TCR repertoire sequencing of small blood samples from HIV patients could capture immune perturbation and reconstitution was tested in the study. Study-wide findings and limitations: HLA typing of donors was not performed in the study. HIV-infected repertoires showed significantly elevated mean Gini indices relative to controls, which possibly reflects oligoclonality. MAIT cell alpha-chain CDR3s were found at high frequency in healthy controls but were severely depleted in HIV+ repertoires. Unequal numbers of distinct sequences between patients and controls complicated comparisons, and size-matching overweighted rare events from HIV-infected data. Sequencing depth was restricted by the use of whole blood, which also prevented the dynamics of distinct T-cell subpopulations from being separated. The apparent post-therapy recovery of the Gini index in HIV-infected patients was not reproduced in size-matched repertoire data. Healthy controls shared more CDR3s between individuals than HIV+ patients, by Jaccard index and by count of highly shared sequences. Mean usage differed significantly between HIV-infected patients and controls for eight alpha and eight beta V genes. A major limit on how widely the findings apply, in the view of the authors, was that only sixteen HIV-infected individuals were processed. Healthy control repertoires showed roughly threefold more distinct CDR3s and higher Shannon diversity than untreated HIV+ repertoires. In the samples, alpha-beta chain pairing was left undetermined. The study cohorts differed slightly in age and sex profile, but those differences did not account for the observed differences in diversity. Most CMV-associated CDR3s became more frequent during therapy, although their change was not significant, whereas HIV-associated CDR3s showed a significant decrease in frequency.

This clonotype was counted ten times or more. Its antigen remains undetermined. One base away there is no much larger clone; base qualities are not given. Reverse transcription of 400 to 650 ng RNA was performed with SuperScript III using primers directed against the alpha and beta constant regions. Separate alpha and beta chain libraries were made by chain-specific third strand synthesis with multiplexing indices. The protocol used a single primer pair to amplify all rearrangements within a chain, which avoided primer bias, and attached molecular barcodes to each cDNA molecule. Purified cDNA was joined by T4 RNA Ligase 1 to a 5' RACE adapter carrying a random hexamer and the SP2 sequencing primer site. Second strand synthesis was performed with Phusion polymerase and primed from the SP2 site, and slow temperature ramps were applied to favor optimal annealing. Each molecule's 12-nucleotide barcode consisted of two random hexamer sequences, both added before amplification and joined together. An amplification PCR of roughly 25 cycles with P5s and P7 primers came after a short first PCR that had added P5 and P7 adapter elements plus a second index. Libraries received 27 PCR cycles in total, were quantified on a Qubit, sized on a Bioanalyzer, and diluted to about 4 nM. Normalized libraries were sequenced on an Illumina MiSeq with 2 x 250 paired-end kits. Reverse transcription reactions underwent purification over MinElute columns, with elution into roughly 9.8 ul Tris-Cl. A 1:1 ratio of AMPure XP beads was used to clean the adapter ligations after they had run for around 25 hours at 16 degrees C. The paper's processing steps were these. A modified Decombinator that output V, J, insert and barcode information was used to process the demultiplexed FASTQ files. Sequences sharing a barcode but differing from the dominant sequence were discarded as errors, and barcodes clustered at Levenshtein distance 3 were counted to estimate original cDNA molecules. For downstream analyses, the R packages ineq, vegan, igraph and RCytoscape were used, along with IMGT nomenclature and CDR3 definitions. The authors computed V gene usage over distinct sequences and counted each TCR a single time to avoid skew from clonal expansion. Unique CDR3 amino acid sequences within a donor were connected in similarity networks whenever two sequences differed by a single Levenshtein edit. Published HIV-specific CDR3s (92 alpha, several hundred beta) and CMV-specific CDR3s (more than 12 alpha, a few hundred beta) were compiled and searched for in the repertoires. It was shown by random subsampling to size-matched repertoires that the decreased diversity of patients was not caused by their lower sequence numbers. The raw public data were reprocessed by TCRdb itself: fastp quality trimming at Q25, MiXCR clonotype calling, in-frame beta chains only. CDR3 protein duplicates are merged, each entry listing the most common genes and DNA. The V and J calls shown here were made by TCRdb, not taken from the authors' results. The sample table holds nearly 25,000 distinct CDR3 sequences, of which roughly 7.9% were seen once. In total, the top ten clones hold 3% to 4.5% of the sample.

Whole blood was used without cell fractionation, so the repertoire reflected all unsorted peripheral T cells. Roughly eleven uninfected healthy donors were sampled as controls, a few of whom were sampled twice about 12 weeks apart. An approximately 2.6 ml sample of peripheral blood was drawn into Tempus tubes for RNA extraction. Residual genomic DNA was removed with the TURBO-DNase kit and globin mRNA was depleted with GLOBINclear. According to the germline V gene, CDR1 reads ENHRY and CDR2 reads SYGVKD. V gives up 2 bases and J gives up 5 bases, and the segment between their germline ends measures 15 bases. Including cysteine and phenylalanine, the CDR3 has 15 amino acids. The sequence is cut down to CDR3 DNA, 45 bases in frame from base 1.

The sample consisted of blood. The source is an adult in good health. The chain uses TRBV10-3 and TRBJ1-1; 5 matching bases give a weak D call of TRBD1. The CDR3 region: CAISERGQGGTEAFF. The sequenced DNA: TGTGCCATCAGTGAGAGAGGGCAGGGAGGAACTGAAGCTTTCTTT.